The 32 T cell receptor beta chains reported below all come from one sample, sequenced in a study of T cell changes during pregnancy in multiple sclerosis. Profiled with immunoSEQ multiplex PCR; TCRdb holds only in-frame clones, not every one. The sample consists of 52,000 or so clones, over 90% of them appearing once. The sample in question was CD4+ T cells from peripheral blood mononuclear cells, obtained in the second trimester of pregnancy. The origin of the receptors is a female donor with multiple sclerosis, enrolled in a pregnancy study.

The chain couples TRBV2 to TRBJ2-5, with 10 bases identical to TRBD1. CDR3 length equals 14 residues. Trimming took 6 bases from V and 9 from J; bases not matched to a gene: 10. The germline gives CDR1 SNHLY, CDR2 FYNNEI. CDR3 nucleotide sequence: TGTGCCAGCAGCGAGGGACAGGGGTTGATGGCCCAGTACTTC. Protein sequence: CASSEGQGLMAQYF.

This clone was seen just once. J is TRBJ2-3 and V is TRBV11-3, with a tentative D call TRBD2 (7 bases). CDR1 and CDR2 from the germline V gene are SGHNT and YENEEA. This CDR3 is built from 17 residues. Trimming left V 3 bases short and J 0 bases short, with 16 bases between. The chain's CDR3 is CASSFRSGGLSTDTQYF. Written as DNA, the CDR3 is TGTGCCAGCAGCTTCCGATCGGGGGGCCTTAGCACAGATACGCAGTATTTT.

This rearrangement joins TRBV5-1 to TRBJ1-2, with TRBD1 matching over 7 bases. Germline V gives CDR1 SGHRS, CDR2 YFSETQ. The V gene end was trimmed by 6 bases and the J gene end by 8 bases; junction bases not matched to a gene: 10. The CDR3 sequence is 13 residues long. As DNA, the CDR3 is TGCGCCAGCACCCCAGGGGGAGTTAAGGGCTACACCTTC. This sequence encodes CASTPGGVKGYTF.

This rearrangement joins TRBV10-3 to TRBJ1-1; D might be TRBD1 (6 bases). V was trimmed by 5 bases and J by 11 bases, leaving 18 bases between them. Per germline, CDR1 ENHRY and CDR2 SYGVKD. The CDR3 consists of 13 residues. The CDR3 region has the DNA TGTGCCATCAGTCCCCCTACAGGGCGCGTGGCTTTCTTT. It translates to CAISPPTGRVAFF.

The chain recombines TRBV6-5 with TRBJ2-3; a weak D match, TRBD2 (5 bases). The germline V gene has CDR1 MNHEY and CDR2 SVGAGI. Between the trimmed V and J ends, which lost 2 bases and 5 bases, there was a span of 11 bases. This CDR3 has 14 residues. The CDR3 sequence is CASSYRTGEDTQYF. The CDR3 DNA is TGTGCCAGCAGTTACAGGACTGGTGAAGATACGCAGTATTTT.

The V and J genes are TRBV5-1 and TRBJ2-7; TRBD1 agrees at 7 bases. Per the germline V gene, CDR1 is SGHRS and CDR2 is YFSETQ. The CDR3 loop spans 16 amino acids. J lost 5 bases, V lost 2 bases, and 13 bases had no gene match. CDR3 nucleotide sequence: TGCGCCAGCAGCTTCCTAGGGACAGCCCTAGGCGACGAGCAGTACTTC. Its protein is CASSFLGTALGDEQYF.

This chain's CDR3 is CAWNDPGKVETQYF. The CDR3 region has the DNA TGTGCCTGGAACGACCCGGGGAAGGTGGAGACCCAGTACTTC. The rearrangement links TRBV30 to TRBJ2-5; TRBD2 is a possible D gene (5 bases). This CDR3 is built from 14 residues. Per germline, CDR1 GTSNPN and CDR2 SVGIG (reference sequence). Trimming shortened V by 4 bases and J by 5 bases, and 17 bases separated the two germline ends.

The chain uses TRBV10-3 and TRBJ2-2, with TRBD2 matching over 12 bases. V was pared by 10 bases and J by 7 bases, with 10 bases of the junction left unmatched. This CDR3 is 15 amino acids long. Germline V CDR1 and CDR2: ENHRY, SYGVKD. This CDR3 reads CATPTSGRRDGELFF. The CDR3 nucleotides read TGTGCCACGCCAACTAGCGGGAGGCGGGACGGGGAGCTGTTTTTT.

The chain carries TRBV5-4 and TRBJ2-3; maybe TRBD1 (6 bases). The CDR3 consists of 16 residues. Germline assignment: CDR1 SGHNT and CDR2 YYREEE (reference sequence). Trimming took 6 bases from V and 1 from J, leaving 18 bases between them. CDR3 nucleotides: TGTGCCAGCACCTTAGGGTCGACAGGAGGCACAGATACGCAGTATTTT. Its protein is CASTLGSTGGTDTQYF.

The gene calls are TRBV5-1 and TRBJ1-1, with 9 bases fitting TRBD1. The J segment lost 1 base and the V segment lost 4 bases, leaving 17 bases of the junction unmatched. CDR1 and CDR2 from the germline V gene are SGHRS and YFSETQ. CDR3 length equals 19 residues. CDR3 in DNA: TGCGCCAGCAGCCCTCACCGCTGGACAGGGGTCGTAGGGAACACTGAAGCTTTCTTT. As protein: CASSPHRWTGVVGNTEAFF.

This clone was seen once. This rearrangement joins TRBV7-8 to TRBJ1-2; a possible D gene is TRBD1 (5 bases). V was pared by 1 base and J by 1 base, with 13 bases between. This CDR3 region has 16 residues. Germline V gene sequence: CDR1 SGHVS, CDR2 FQNEAQ. This chain's CDR3 is CASSLDGAGFNYGYTF. In DNA, the CDR3 is TGTGCCAGCAGCTTAGATGGGGCAGGCTTTAACTATGGCTACACCTTC.

The rearrangement joins TRBV30 to TRBJ1-2, with D perhaps matching TRBD1 (5 bases). Germline V lookup: CDR1 GTSNPN, CDR2 SVGIG (reference sequence). V was trimmed by 5 bases and J by 4 bases, leaving 8 bases between them. The CDR3 is 11 residues long. Written as DNA, the CDR3 is TGTGCCTGGGGAGGGACCTATGGCTACACCTTC. Translation gives CAWGGTYGYTF.

The chain has TRBV19 and TRBJ1-1; tentative D call: TRBD1 (5 bases). V was shortened by 3 bases and J by 4 bases, with 21 bases between the two germline ends. The CDR3 is made up of 17 amino acids. Germline CDR1 reads LNHDA; CDR2 reads SQIVND (reference sequence). The CDR3 sequence is CASSIGWAGRGGTEAFF. CDR3 nucleotide sequence: TGTGCCAGTAGTATTGGGTGGGCAGGGCGGGGTGGCACTGAAGCTTTCTTT.

CDR3 protein: CASTGQGNEKLFF. CDR3 DNA: TGTGCCAGTACTGGACAGGGCAATGAAAAACTGTTTTTT. The J gene is TRBJ1-4, the V gene TRBV19, with 8 nucleotides matching TRBD1. The CDR3 contains 13 residues. Germline values: CDR1 LNHDA, CDR2 SQIVND (reference sequence). V lost 7 bases to trimming and J lost 5 bases; unmatched junction nucleotides: 3.

The chain employs TRBV5-6 and TRBJ2-7; D is ambiguous. This CDR3 spans 14 amino acids. V was clipped by 3 bases and J by 6 bases, with 16 bases between them. The germline CDR1 and CDR2 sequences are SGHDT and YYEEEE. This CDR3 is CASSSRSFGLEQYF. CDR3 in DNA: TGTGCCAGCAGCTCCCGGTCCTTTGGGCTCGAGCAGTACTTC.

A single count supports this clone. This sequence joins TRBV29-1 and TRBJ2-1; the D gene is possibly TRBD1 (5 bases). The germline V gene encodes CDR1 SQVTM and CDR2 ANQGSEA. Trimming took off 6 bases at V and 12 bases at J, with 24 bases between the two ends. This CDR3 is 14 amino acids long. CDR3 sequence (DNA): TGCAGCGTGGCCGAAGGGGCTCGGACCTCGGGGCAGTTCTTC. Protein product: CSVAEGARTSGQFF.

The rearrangement uses TRBV14 and TRBJ2-2, with D possibly matching TRBD1 (6 bases). The V end was cut by 2 bases, the J end by 6 bases, with 10 bases between. Germline-derived CDR1 and CDR2 are SGHDN and FVKESK. The CDR3 contains 14 residues. CDR3 DNA: TGTGCCAGCAGCCAACAGGGGTGGGCCGGGGAGCTGTTTTTT. Its translation is CASSQQGWAGELFF.

The rearrangement joins TRBV27 to TRBJ2-7; TRBD1 is a possible D gene (5 bases). In germline, CDR1 is MNHEY, CDR2 SMNVEV (reference sequence). This CDR3 has 14 residues. The germline V and J ends were trimmed by 6 bases and 3 bases, with 15 bases remaining between them. CDR3 sequence reads: CASSRLGVDYEQYF. CDR3 nucleotide sequence: TGTGCCAGCAGCCGATTAGGGGTCGACTACGAGCAGTACTTC.

The chain has TRBV18 and TRBJ1-2, with 8 bases fitting TRBD1. J gave up 8 bases and V 3 bases, and 11 bases lay outside the gene matches. CDR3 length: 15 amino acids. Germline lookup yields CDR1 KGHSH and CDR2 LQKENI. The CDR3 nucleotides read TGTGCCAGCTCACCCCTGACAGGGGAACTCGGCGGCTACACCTTC. It specifies CASSPLTGELGGYTF.

The chain couples TRBV7-3 to TRBJ2-1; 9 bases line up with TRBD2. V lost 5 bases to trimming and J lost 6 bases; unmatched junction nucleotides: 11. Germline lookup yields CDR1 SGHTA and CDR2 FQGTGA. The CDR3 is made up of 16 amino acids. The CDR3 protein is CASSLRGGAGSNEQFF. CDR3 bases: TGTGCCAGCAGCCTCCGCGGGGGGGCGGGAAGCAATGAGCAGTTCTTC. Based on the CDR3 plus reference TRBV7-3 and TRBJ2-1, the full variable domain is GAGVSQTPSNKVTEKGKYVELRCDPISGHTALYWYRQSLGQGPEFLIYFQGTGAADDSGLPNDRFFAVRPEGSVSTLKIQRTERGDSAVYLCASSLRGGAGSNEQFFGPGTRLTVL.

The chain uses TRBV10-3 and TRBJ1-1, with D possibly being TRBD1 (5 bases). With 7 bases removed from V and 3 bases from J, the gap between germline ends came to 15 bases. This CDR3 is 14 amino acids long. Germline assignment: CDR1 ENHRY and CDR2 SYGVKD. The chain's CDR3 is CAIKPTVGDTEAFF. CDR3 coding DNA: TGTGCCATCAAACCGACAGTGGGTGACACTGAAGCTTTCTTT.

This clone was counted a single time. This rearrangement joins TRBV30 to TRBJ1-2; no reliable D call. V was shortened by 1 base and J by 8 bases, with 17 bases between the two germline ends. Per germline, CDR1 GTSNPN and CDR2 SVGIG (reference sequence). CDR3 length: 14 amino acids. The DNA for the CDR3 is TGTGCCTGGAGTGCTGGGGAGTGGGCAGTGGGCTACACCTTC. Protein product: CAWSAGEWAVGYTF.

V is TRBV6-5 and J is TRBJ1-1, with D maybe TRBD1 (6 bases). Germline-derived CDR1 and CDR2 are MNHEY and SVGAGI. The V end was cut by 5 bases, the J end by 7 bases, with 14 bases between. The CDR3 extends over 13 amino acids. CDR3 bases: TGTGCCAGCAGTGTCCCGGGACACGTTGAAGCTTTCTTT. It encodes CASSVPGHVEAFF.

This chain uses TRBV30 with TRBJ1-5; D possibly corresponds to TRBD1 (5 bases). V lost 4 bases to trimming and J lost 2 bases, with 18 bases between them. Germline V gives CDR1 GTSNPN, CDR2 SVGIG (reference sequence). The CDR3 extends over 16 amino acids. CDR3 DNA: TGTGCCTGGACGGCCCCAGGGTTCGGAGGCAATCAGCCCCAGCATTTT. This sequence encodes CAWTAPGFGGNQPQHF. Variable domain in full (rest from reference TRBV30 and TRBJ1-5): SQTIHQWPATLVQPVGSPLSLECTVEGTSNPNLYWYRQAAGRGLQLLFYSVGIGQISSEVPQNLSASRPQDRQFILSSKKLLLSDSGFYLCAWTAPGFGGNQPQHFGDGTRLSIL.

The genes are TRBV5-1 and TRBJ2-2; possibly TRBD1 for D (6 bases). Germline V CDR1 and CDR2: SGHRS, YFSETQ. The CDR3 loop spans 16 amino acids. V gave up 4 bases and J gave up 0 bases, with 13 bases separating them. This chain's CDR3 is CASSGGGGSNTGELFF. In nucleotides, the CDR3 is TGCGCCAGCAGCGGGGGCGGAGGATCGAACACCGGGGAGCTGTTTTTT.

The gene calls are TRBV6-5 and TRBJ1-2, with D tentatively TRBD1 (5 bases). The CDR3 is made up of 12 amino acids. Per germline, CDR1 MNHEY and CDR2 SVGAGI. V lost 3 bases and J lost 8, with 10 bases in between. CDR3 amino acids: CASSYRGQGYTF. The CDR3 DNA reads as TGTGCCAGCAGTTATAGGGGCCAAGGCTACACCTTC.

V and J are TRBV9 and TRBJ1-2; 12 bases are shared with TRBD1. In germline, CDR1 is SGDLS, CDR2 YYNGEE. The V gene end was trimmed by 4 bases and the J gene end by 6 bases; junction bases not matched to a gene: 7. This CDR3 region has 15 residues. The CDR3 loop reads CASSRPGQGANGYTF. The CDR3 nucleotides are TGTGCCAGCAGCAGACCGGGACAGGGGGCAAATGGCTACACCTTC.

This sequence joins TRBV5-1 and TRBJ2-3; 12 bases are a match to TRBD1. V was pared by 4 bases and J by 2 bases, with 5 bases of the junction left unmatched. The CDR3 length is 16 residues. Germline CDR1 SGHRS, CDR2 YFSETQ. The CDR3 DNA reads as TGCGCCAGCAGCGAGGGACAGGGGGCGATCACAGATACGCAGTATTTT. Translating it yields CASSEGQGAITDTQYF.

This chain links TRBV4-1 with TRBJ1-2; unclear D gene. Trimming shortened V by 2 bases and J by 0 bases, and 13 bases separated the two germline ends. CDR3 length: 16 residues. The germline gives CDR1 MGHRA, CDR2 YSYEKL. CDR3 in DNA: TGCGCCAGCAGCCAACTACTAGGGAGGACTAACTATGGCTACACCTTC. Its translation is CASSQLLGRTNYGYTF.

The rearrangement links TRBV2 to TRBJ1-4, with D unclear. V lost 9 bases to trimming and J lost 2 bases, with 16 bases between them. The CDR3 is made up of 15 amino acids. Germline V gene lookup returns CDR1 SNHLY and CDR2 FYNNEI. In nucleotides, the CDR3 is TGTGCCAGTTCCCCGGGAGACCTGACTAATGAAAAACTGTTTTTT. It is translated as CASSPGDLTNEKLFF.

The V gene is TRBV5-4, the J gene TRBJ2-7; D not certain. The V gene lost 0 bases and the J gene lost 2 bases, with 6 bases spanning the gap. This CDR3 has 13 amino acids. In germline, CDR1 is SGHNT, CDR2 YYREEE (reference sequence). CDR3 DNA sequence: TGTGCCAGCAGCTTGGTTGGCCCCTACGAGCAGTACTTC. It yields the protein CASSLVGPYEQYF.

This chain joins TRBV21-1 and TRBJ2-1; the table's D gene call, TRBD1, was not cross checked with the DNA. TRBV21-1 counts as a pseudogene. The CDR3 has 18 residues. For the CDR3, the DNA is TGTGCCAGCAGCAAAGGGGCAGGCAGTTACAGCTCCTACAATGAGCAGTTCTTC. This codes for CASSKGAGSYSSYNEQFF.